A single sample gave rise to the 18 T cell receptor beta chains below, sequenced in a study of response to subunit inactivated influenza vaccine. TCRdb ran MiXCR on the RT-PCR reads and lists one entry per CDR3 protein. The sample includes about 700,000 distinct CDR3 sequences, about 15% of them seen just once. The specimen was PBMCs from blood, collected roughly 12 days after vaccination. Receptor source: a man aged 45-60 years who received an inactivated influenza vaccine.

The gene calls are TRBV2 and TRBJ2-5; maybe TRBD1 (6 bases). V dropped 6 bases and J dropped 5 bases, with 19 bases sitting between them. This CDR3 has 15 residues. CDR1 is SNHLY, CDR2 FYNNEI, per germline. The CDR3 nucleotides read TGTGCCAGCAGCAAAGCTACAGGGCGGTGGGAGACCCAGTACTTC. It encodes CASSKATGRWETQYF. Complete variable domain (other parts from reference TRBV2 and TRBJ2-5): EPEVTQTPSHQVTQMGQEVILRCVPISNHLYFYWYRQILGQKVEFLVSFYNNEISEKSEIFDDQFSVERPDGSNFTLKIRSTKLEDSAMYFCASSKATGRWETQYFGPGTRLLVL.

CDR3 bases: TGTGCCAGCAGTCTCCGGGGCGGCGGGGAGCTGTTTTTT. Translation gives CASSLRGGGELFF. This chain links TRBV3-1 with TRBJ2-2; possibly TRBD1 or TRBD2 for D (5 bases each). The CDR3 totals 13 residues. Per germline, CDR1 LGHDT and CDR2 YNNKEL (reference sequence). The germline V and J ends were trimmed by 6 bases and 7 bases, with 12 bases remaining between them.

This CDR3 reads CASSEMQGPTEQFF. DNA for the CDR3: TGTGCCAGCAGTGAAATGCAGGGCCCAACGGAGCAGTTCTTC. The genes are TRBV6-1 and TRBJ2-1; the D gene is possibly TRBD1 (5 bases). The CDR3 extends over 14 amino acids. Germline V gene sequence: CDR1 MNHNS, CDR2 SASEGT. Trimming removed 2 bases at V and 10 bases at J, with 15 bases between.

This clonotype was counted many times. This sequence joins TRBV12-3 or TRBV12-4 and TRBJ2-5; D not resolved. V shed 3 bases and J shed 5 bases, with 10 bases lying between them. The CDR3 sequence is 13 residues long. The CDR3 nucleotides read TGTGCCAGCAGTTTCAACCCCCGGGAGACCCAGTACTTC. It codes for CASSFNPRETQYF.

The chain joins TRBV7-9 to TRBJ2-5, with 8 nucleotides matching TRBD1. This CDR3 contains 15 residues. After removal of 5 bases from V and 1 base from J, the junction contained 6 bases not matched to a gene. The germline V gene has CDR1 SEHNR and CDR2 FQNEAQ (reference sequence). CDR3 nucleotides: TGTGCCAGCAGCCCAGACAGGGGTGCCCAAGAGACCCAGTACTTC. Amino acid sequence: CASSPDRGAQETQYF.

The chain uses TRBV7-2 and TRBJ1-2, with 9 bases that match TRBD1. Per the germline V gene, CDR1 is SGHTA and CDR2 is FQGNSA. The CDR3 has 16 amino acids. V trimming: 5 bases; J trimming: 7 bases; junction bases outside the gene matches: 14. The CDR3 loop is CASSLPSGTGSGGYTF. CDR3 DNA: TGTGCCAGCAGCCTACCTTCCGGGACAGGGTCCGGTGGCTACACCTTC.

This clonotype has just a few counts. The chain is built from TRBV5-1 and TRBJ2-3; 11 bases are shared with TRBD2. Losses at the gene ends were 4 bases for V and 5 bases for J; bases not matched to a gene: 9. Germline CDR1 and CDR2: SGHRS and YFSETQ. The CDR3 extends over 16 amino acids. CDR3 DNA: TGCGCCAGCAGCGTGGGGAGACTAGCGGGAATAGATACGCAGTATTTT. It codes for CASSVGRLAGIDTQYF.

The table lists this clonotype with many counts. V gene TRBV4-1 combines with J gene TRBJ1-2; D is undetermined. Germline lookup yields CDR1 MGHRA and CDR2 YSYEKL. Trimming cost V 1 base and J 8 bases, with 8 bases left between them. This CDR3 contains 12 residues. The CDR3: CASSQVSGGYTF. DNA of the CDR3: TGCGCCAGCAGCCAAGTTTCCGGCGGCTACACCTTC.

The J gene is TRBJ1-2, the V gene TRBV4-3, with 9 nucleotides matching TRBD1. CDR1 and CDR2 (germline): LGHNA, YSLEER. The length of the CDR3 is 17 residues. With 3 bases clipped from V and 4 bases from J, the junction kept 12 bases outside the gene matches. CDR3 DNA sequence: TGCGCCAGCAGCCAGGACCTGGGGACAGGGAAGGTCTATGGCTACACCTTC. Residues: CASSQDLGTGKVYGYTF.

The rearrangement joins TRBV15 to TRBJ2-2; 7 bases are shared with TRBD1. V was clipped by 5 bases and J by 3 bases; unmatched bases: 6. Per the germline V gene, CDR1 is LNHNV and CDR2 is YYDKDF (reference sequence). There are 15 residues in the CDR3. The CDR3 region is CATSGSTGDTGELFF. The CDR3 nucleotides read TGTGCCACCAGCGGATCTACAGGGGACACCGGGGAGCTGTTTTTT.

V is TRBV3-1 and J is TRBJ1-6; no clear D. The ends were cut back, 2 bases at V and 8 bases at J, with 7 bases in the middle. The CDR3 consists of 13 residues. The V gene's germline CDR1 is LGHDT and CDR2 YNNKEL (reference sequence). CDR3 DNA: TGTGCCAGCAGCCAACGCAGAGATTCACCCCTCCACTTT. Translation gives CASSQRRDSPLHF.

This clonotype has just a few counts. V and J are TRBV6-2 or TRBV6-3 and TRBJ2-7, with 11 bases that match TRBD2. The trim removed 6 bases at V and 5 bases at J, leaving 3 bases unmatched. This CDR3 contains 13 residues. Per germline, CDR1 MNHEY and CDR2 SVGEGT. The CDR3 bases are TGTGCCAGCAGACTAGCGGGAGCGCACGAGCAGTACTTC. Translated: CASRLAGAHEQYF.

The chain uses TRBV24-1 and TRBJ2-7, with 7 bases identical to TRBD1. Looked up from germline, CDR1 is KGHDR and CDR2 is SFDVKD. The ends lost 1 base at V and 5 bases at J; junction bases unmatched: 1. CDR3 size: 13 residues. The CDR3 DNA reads TGTGCCACCAGTGATTTTACAGGGGACGAGCAGTACTTC. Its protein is CATSDFTGDEQYF.

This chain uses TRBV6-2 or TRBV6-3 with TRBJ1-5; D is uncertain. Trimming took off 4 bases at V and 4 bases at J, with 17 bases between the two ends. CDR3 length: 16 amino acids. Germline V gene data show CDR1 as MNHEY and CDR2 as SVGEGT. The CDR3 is CASSSSHGRINQPQHF. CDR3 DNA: TGTGCCAGCAGTTCCTCCCACGGACGGATTAATCAGCCCCAGCATTTT.

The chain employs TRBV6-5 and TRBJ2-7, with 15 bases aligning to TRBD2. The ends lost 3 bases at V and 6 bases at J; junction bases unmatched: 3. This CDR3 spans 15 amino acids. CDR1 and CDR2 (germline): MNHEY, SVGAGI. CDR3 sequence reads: CASSYGLAGGSEQYF. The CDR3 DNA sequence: TGTGCCAGCAGTTATGGACTAGCGGGAGGGTCCGAGCAGTACTTC.

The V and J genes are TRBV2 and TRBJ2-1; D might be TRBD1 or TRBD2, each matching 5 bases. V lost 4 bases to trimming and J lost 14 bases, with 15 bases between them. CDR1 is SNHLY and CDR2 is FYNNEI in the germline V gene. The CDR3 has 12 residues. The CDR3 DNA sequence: TGTGCCAGCAGTGGAGAGGGGCGAGCGGAGTTCTTC. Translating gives CASSGEGRAEFF.

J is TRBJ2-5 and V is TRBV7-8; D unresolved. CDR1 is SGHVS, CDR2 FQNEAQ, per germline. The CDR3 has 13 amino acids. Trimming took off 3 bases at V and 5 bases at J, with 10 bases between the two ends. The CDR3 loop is CASSFGLIETQYF. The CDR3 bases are TGTGCCAGCAGCTTCGGTCTTATCGAGACCCAGTACTTC.

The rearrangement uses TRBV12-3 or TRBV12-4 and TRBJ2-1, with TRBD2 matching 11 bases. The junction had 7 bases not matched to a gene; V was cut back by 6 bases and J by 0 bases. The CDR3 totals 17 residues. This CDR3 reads CASRGLAVKHSYNEQFF. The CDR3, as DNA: TGTGCCAGCAGGGGACTAGCGGTAAAACACTCCTACAATGAGCAGTTCTTC.